This T cell receptor (beta chain) was sequenced in a study of identical twins. With V trimmed by 5 bases and J by 4 bases, 19 bases remained unmatched. CDR3 length equals 20 residues. Germline V CDR1 and CDR2: SGHAT, FQDESV (reference sequence). TCRdb passed the 5' RACE reads through MiXCR, listing each CDR3 protein once. The table lists about 890,000 distinct CDR3 sequences, 10% to 15% of them singletons. Findings and limits, study-wide: Zero-insertion analyses might be partly confounded by invariant T cells like MAIT and iNKT. These conclusions were based on statistical analysis (cross-sectional, not following the same donors).

Regarding this clonotype: Its antigen is currently unknown.

The sample also formed part of further work on yellow fever vaccine responses in identical twins.

Specimen: PBMCs. The rearrangement uses TRBV11-1 and TRBJ2-2; 10 bases map to TRBD1. The receptor comes from a woman younger than 30 in good health. Here the CDR3 DNA reads TGTGCCAGCAGCCTGGCACCGGGACAGGGGACCCGAACTGGCACCGGGGAGCTGTTTTTT. The encoded protein is CASSLAPGQGTRTGTGELFF. The full variable domain, its missing parts supplied by reference TRBV11-1 and TRBJ2-2, is EAEVAQSPRYKITEKSQAVAFWCDPISGHATLYWYRQILGQGPELLVQFQDESVVDDSQLPKDRFSAERLKGVDSTLKIQPAELGDSAMYLCASSLAPGQGTRTGTGELFFGEGSRLTVL.